This T cell receptor beta chain was sequenced for a study of blood T cell repertoires in COVID-19. Assay: immunoSEQ multiplex PCR; the TCRdb copy retains only in-frame clones and omits some. The table shows 120,000 to 150,000 clones, with approximately 86% occurring only once. The sequenced material came from peripheral blood. This sequence originates from a human donor in a cohort sampled during active COVID-19.

The CDR3: CATSDHLAGGHRNEQFF. The CDR3 DNA is TGTGCCACCAGTGATCACTTAGCGGGAGGGCATCGGAATGAGCAGTTCTTC. J is TRBJ2-1 and V is TRBV24-1; the match to TRBD2 covers 11 bases. The ends lost 3 bases at V and 7 bases at J; junction bases unmatched: 10. The CDR3 consists of 17 residues. Germline V lookup: CDR1 KGHDR, CDR2 SFDVKD.